A single sample gave rise to the 31 T cell receptor beta chains below, sequenced in a study of siplizumab effects on memory and regulatory T cells. The data were produced by immunoSEQ multiplex PCR, yet TCRdb's version contains in-frame clones alone and is incomplete. In the table there are about 120,000 clones, 80% to 95% of which are singletons. Sequencing was done on a sample of CD4+ T cells sorted from blood. These receptors came from a human donor in good health.

The gene calls are TRBV18 and TRBJ2-3, with unresolved D. The CDR3 is made up of 12 amino acids. Trimming removed 2 bases at V and 4 bases at J, with 4 bases between. CDR1 is KGHSH and CDR2 is LQKENI in the germline V gene. The CDR3 region has the DNA TGTGCCAGCTCACCAAAGGCAGATACGCAGTATTTT. Encoded protein: CASSPKADTQYF.

This rearrangement joins TRBV6-6 to TRBJ1-3; maybe TRBD1 (5 bases). V was clipped by 5 bases and J by 4 bases, with 9 bases between them. Germline assignment: CDR1 MNHNY and CDR2 SVGAGI (reference sequence). There are 13 residues in the CDR3. The CDR3 nucleotides read TGTGCCAGCAGTAGCCGACAGGGAAACACCATATATTTT. Its translation: CASSSRQGNTIYF.

The chain recombines TRBV6-5 with TRBJ1-6, with TRBD1 identical over 7 bases. In germline, CDR1 is MNHEY, CDR2 SVGAGI. The CDR3 has 15 residues. Trimming took 0 bases from V and 10 from J; bases not matched to a gene: 6. The CDR3 DNA reads as TGTGCCAGCAGTTACTCGAATACAGGGGTCTCACCCCTCCACTTT. Translated: CASSYSNTGVSPLHF.

This clone was observed once. V is TRBV10-3 and J is TRBJ1-5, with D maybe TRBD1 (6 bases). V lost 3 bases to trimming and J lost 5 bases, with 11 bases between them. This CDR3 has 14 amino acids. Germline values: CDR1 ENHRY, CDR2 SYGVKD. This chain's CDR3 is CAISEVQGYQPQHF. DNA for the CDR3: TGTGCCATCAGTGAAGTACAGGGCTATCAGCCCCAGCATTTT.

The J gene is TRBJ2-1, the V gene TRBV9, with D unclear. CDR3 length equals 14 residues. Trimming took 2 bases from V and 3 from J, leaving 9 bases between them. Germline V gene sequence: CDR1 SGDLS, CDR2 YYNGEE. This CDR3 is CASSVDDLYNEQFF. CDR3 nucleotides: TGTGCCAGCAGCGTCGACGACCTCTACAATGAGCAGTTCTTC.

V gene TRBV6-6 combines with J gene TRBJ2-1; D is undetermined. V shed 5 bases and J shed 5 bases, with 13 bases lying between them. This CDR3 comprises 14 residues. Germline V CDR1 and CDR2: MNHNY, SVGAGI (reference sequence). CDR3 in amino acids: CASSPSTKHNEQFF. CDR3 nucleotides: TGTGCCAGCAGTCCCTCCACCAAGCACAATGAGCAGTTCTTC.

The chain is built from TRBV7-2 and TRBJ2-3; no reliable D call. The CDR3 covers 13 residues. V lost 5 bases and J lost 6, with 12 bases in between. Germline assignment: CDR1 SGHTA and CDR2 FQGNSA. The CDR3 nucleotides are TGTGCCAGCAGCCTTCTGGTTGGGGATACGCAGTATTTT. It specifies CASSLLVGDTQYF. The variable domain in full, with the rest retrieved from reference TRBV7-2 and TRBJ2-3, is GAGVSQSPSNKVTEKGKDVELRCDPISGHTALYWYRQSLGQGLEFLIYFQGNSAPDKSGLPSDRFSAERTGGSVSTLTIQRTQQEDSAVYLCASSLLVGDTQYFGPGTRLTVL.

CDR3 loop: CASGGGGFQETQYF. The CDR3 bases are TGCGCCAGCGGCGGGGGGGGATTCCAAGAGACCCAGTACTTC. The V gene is TRBV5-1, the J gene TRBJ2-5; 9 positions agree with TRBD2. There are 14 residues in the CDR3. V lost 7 bases and J lost 1; bases outside the gene matches: 5. CDR1 SGHRS and CDR2 YFSETQ come from the germline V gene. Together with reference TRBV5-1 and TRBJ2-5, the CDR3 gives the full variable domain: KAGVTQTPRYLIKTRGQQVTLSCSPISGHRSVSWYQQTPGQGLQFLFEYFSETQRNKGNFPGRFSGRQFSNSRSEMNVSTLELGDSALYLCASGGGGFQETQYFGPGTRLLVL.

This sequence joins TRBV6-5 and TRBJ2-7; TRBD2 is a possible D gene (5 bases). Germline CDR1 reads MNHEY; CDR2 reads SVGAGI. The CDR3 is made up of 12 amino acids. Trimming took 6 bases from V and 1 from J, leaving 7 bases between them. CDR3 region: CASRGDSYEQYF. The CDR3 region has the DNA TGTGCCAGCAGGGGAGATTCCTACGAGCAGTACTTC.

V and J are TRBV14 and TRBJ1-1; D unresolved. CDR3 length: 14 residues. From germline, CDR1 is SGHDN and CDR2 FVKESK. Trimming removed 5 bases from V and 0 bases from J, with 10 bases in between. CDR3 bases: TGTGCCAGCAGCGTGCGGGGAGTGAACACTGAAGCTTTCTTT. This encodes CASSVRGVNTEAFF.

The genes are TRBV7-6 and TRBJ2-7; 10 positions match TRBD1. The CDR3 runs to 14 residues. With V trimmed by 5 bases and J by 6 bases, 7 bases remained unmatched. Looked up from germline, CDR1 is SGHVS and CDR2 is FNYEAQ. This CDR3 reads CASSRGDRGREQYF. The CDR3 nucleotides read TGTGCCAGCAGCCGTGGGGACAGGGGACGCGAGCAGTACTTC.

The chain couples TRBV19 to TRBJ1-5; D might be TRBD1 (5 bases). In germline, CDR1 is LNHDA, CDR2 SQIVND (reference sequence). The CDR3 has 13 amino acids. The V gene lost 5 bases and the J gene lost 11 bases, with 16 bases spanning the gap. For the CDR3, the DNA is TGTGCCAGTAGTTCGGACCAGGGAGCGGCCCAGCATTTT. Translated, it gives CASSSDQGAAQHF. Combining the CDR3 with reference TRBV19 and TRBJ1-5 gives the whole variable domain DGGITQSPKYLFRKEGQNVTLSCEQNLNHDAMYWYRQDPGQGLRLIYYSQIVNDFQKGDIAEGYSVSREKKESFPLTVTSAQKNPTAFYLCASSSDQGAAQHFGDGTRLSIL.

The rearrangement joins TRBV23-1 to TRBJ1-2; TRBD1 might be the D (5 bases). TRBV23-1 is recorded as an ORF, its role being uncertain. The length of the CDR3 is 15 residues. The V end was cut by 2 bases, the J end by 10 bases, with 20 bases between. CDR3 coding DNA: TGCGCCAGCAGTCAAGACTTGGGGCCCGCGATGGACTACACCTTC. Translating gives CASSQDLGPAMDYTF.

In this sample, this clone turned up once. V is TRBV4-1 and J is TRBJ1-1, with D possibly matching TRBD1 (5 bases). The V end lost 2 bases, the J end lost 1 base, and 8 bases lay between the germline ends. Per germline, CDR1 MGHRA and CDR2 YSYEKL. This CDR3 is built from 14 residues. DNA for the CDR3: TGCGCCAGCAGCCAACCGACAGCGAACACTGAAGCTTTCTTT. Translating gives CASSQPTANTEAFF.

V usage is TRBV7-6 and J usage is TRBJ2-7, with a possible D match to TRBD1 (5 bases). CDR3 length: 14 residues. Germline loops: CDR1 SGHVS, CDR2 FNYEAQ. Trimming left V 0 bases short and J 3 bases short, with 9 bases between. CDR3 sequence: CASSLADSRYEQYF. CDR3 DNA sequence: TGTGCCAGCAGCTTAGCTGACAGCCGCTACGAGCAGTACTTC. Full variable domain (remainder filled in from reference TRBV7-6 and TRBJ2-7): GAGVSQSPRYKVTKRGQDVALRCDPISGHVSLYWYRQALGQGPEFLTYFNYEAQQDKSGLPNDRFSAERPEGSISTLTIQRTEQRDSAMYRCASSLADSRYEQYFGPGTRLTVT.

The rearrangement joins TRBV5-1 to TRBJ1-1; D might be TRBD1 (5 bases). Germline assignment: CDR1 SGHRS and CDR2 YFSETQ. V gave up 4 bases and J gave up 11 bases, with 18 bases separating them. The CDR3 is 13 residues long. CDR3 sequence reads: CASSADLGLGAFF. The DNA of the CDR3 is TGCGCCAGCAGCGCGGACCTGGGGCTGGGCGCTTTCTTT.

This clone was found a few times. The rearrangement joins TRBV5-1 to TRBJ1-1; unclear D gene. V was trimmed by 3 bases and J by 11 bases, leaving 17 bases between them. The CDR3 is made up of 13 amino acids. Looked up from germline, CDR1 is SGHRS and CDR2 is YFSETQ. The CDR3 reads CASSSYGRFEAFF. DNA of the CDR3: TGCGCCAGCAGCTCCTACGGACGATTTGAGGCTTTCTTT.

CDR3 DNA: TGTGCCAGCAGCCCTTTGGGGGCGCGTGACACTGAAGCTTTCTTT. This translates into CASSPLGARDTEAFF. The chain employs TRBV14 and TRBJ1-1, with D possibly matching TRBD1 (6 bases). Deletions cut 4 bases from V and 3 bases from J, with 15 bases between. This CDR3 spans 15 amino acids. CDR1 SGHDN and CDR2 FVKESK come from the germline V gene. Together with reference TRBV14 and TRBJ1-1, the CDR3 gives the full variable domain: EAGVTQFPSHSVIEKGQTVTLRCDPISGHDNLYWYRRVMGKEIKFLLHFVKESKQDESGMPNNRFLAERTGGTYSTLKVQPAELEDSGVYFCASSPLGARDTEAFFGQGTRLTVV.

This chain joins TRBV25-1 and TRBJ2-7; TRBD1 agrees at 7 bases. Per the germline V gene, CDR1 is MGHDK and CDR2 is SYGVNS. The CDR3 has 12 amino acids. V lost 6 bases to trimming and J lost 2 bases; unmatched junction nucleotides: 1. The CDR3 reads CASRGTAYEQYF. In DNA form, the CDR3 reads TGTGCCAGCAGGGGGACAGCCTACGAGCAGTACTTC.

The chain is built from TRBV7-2 and TRBJ2-6; D perhaps matches TRBD1 (6 bases). Germline V gene sequence: CDR1 SGHTA, CDR2 FQGNSA. The germline V and J ends were trimmed by 5 bases and 4 bases, with 12 bases remaining between them. CDR3 length: 15 amino acids. The CDR3 region has the DNA TGTGCCAGCAGCCCCGGGACATCCGGGGCCAACGTCCTGACTTTC. It specifies CASSPGTSGANVLTF.

The chain is built from TRBV19 and TRBJ2-1; no firm D call. V shed 7 bases and J shed 0 bases, with 22 bases lying between them. The V gene's germline CDR1 is LNHDA and CDR2 SQIVND (reference sequence). CDR3 length: 18 residues. The CDR3 DNA follows: TGTGCCAGTATCCCAAACCCGGGCGGCCTGAGCTCCTACAATGAGCAGTTCTTC. This sequence encodes CASIPNPGGLSSYNEQFF.

The chain recombines TRBV5-4 with TRBJ2-7; D not certain. The CDR3 consists of 15 residues. Germline V gene lookup returns CDR1 SGHNT and CDR2 YYREEE (reference sequence). Trimming removed 1 base at V and 1 base at J, with 12 bases between. CDR3: CASSLSADVSYEQYF. The CDR3 nucleotides read TGTGCCAGCAGCTTGTCGGCAGACGTATCCTACGAGCAGTACTTC.

The CDR3 protein is CASTPNRETQYF. CDR3 DNA sequence: TGTGCCAGCACTCCCAATAGGGAGACCCAGTACTTC. The rearrangement joins TRBV6-1 to TRBJ2-5; unclear D gene. The length of the CDR3 is 12 residues. Looked up from germline, CDR1 is MNHNS and CDR2 is SASEGT. Trimming took off 7 bases at V and 5 bases at J, with 11 bases between the two ends.

This chain links TRBV5-1 with TRBJ2-2; TRBD2 might be the D (5 bases). Germline assignment: CDR1 SGHRS and CDR2 YFSETQ. The length of the CDR3 is 15 residues. Trimming stripped 2 bases from V and 4 bases from J, with 12 bases between. The CDR3 protein is CASSLQRGGTGELFF. DNA of the CDR3: TGCGCCAGCAGCTTACAACGGGGTGGCACCGGGGAGCTGTTTTTT.

The chain uses TRBV19 and TRBJ1-1; D remains ambiguous. CDR1 is LNHDA and CDR2 is SQIVND in the germline V gene (reference sequence). The ends were cut back, 0 bases at V and 8 bases at J, with 10 bases in the middle. This CDR3 has 13 amino acids. As DNA, the CDR3 is TGTGCCAGTAGTATAGATCACGGCTTCGAAGCTTTCTTT. This sequence encodes CASSIDHGFEAFF.

The chain is built from TRBV30 and TRBJ1-3; 7 nucleotides align to TRBD1. Germline V gene lookup returns CDR1 GTSNPN and CDR2 SVGIG (reference sequence). This CDR3 spans 12 amino acids. V was clipped by 4 bases and J by 3 bases; unmatched bases: 0. This CDR3 reads CAWTGGGNTIYF. In nucleotides, the CDR3 is TGTGCCTGGACAGGGGGTGGAAACACCATATATTTT.

V usage is TRBV30 and J usage is TRBJ2-3; maybe TRBD2 (5 bases). Trimming removed 5 bases at V and 2 bases at J, with 20 bases between. The CDR3 length is 16 residues. Germline CDR1 and CDR2: GTSNPN and SVGIG (reference sequence). Written as DNA, the CDR3 is TGTGCCTGGCATAATACCGGGAACCCAATCACAGATACGCAGTATTTT. Translated, it gives CAWHNTGNPITDTQYF.

The J gene is TRBJ1-4, the V gene TRBV6-1, with TRBD1 matching over 10 bases. V was pared by 5 bases and J by 8 bases, with 8 bases of the junction left unmatched. CDR1 is MNHNS, CDR2 SASEGT, per germline. This CDR3 is built from 15 residues. The CDR3 DNA follows: TGTGCCAGCAGTCCGCGACAGGGGGCGGAAGAAAAACTGTTTTTT. Its translation is CASSPRQGAEEKLFF.

The genes are TRBV2 and TRBJ1-2; D is undetermined. CDR1 SNHLY and CDR2 FYNNEI come from the germline V gene. V lost 0 bases, J lost 6 bases, and 8 bases lay in between. There are 13 residues in the CDR3. DNA of the CDR3: TGTGCCAGCAGTGAAGCTGCAACCGATGGCTACACCTTC. It encodes CASSEAATDGYTF.

V and J are TRBV11-2 and TRBJ2-7; 7 nucleotides align to TRBD1. Germline V gene lookup returns CDR1 SGHAT and CDR2 FQNNGV. The CDR3 covers 12 residues. The V gene end was trimmed by 0 bases and the J gene end by 12 bases; junction bases not matched to a gene: 5. The CDR3 coding sequence is TGTGCCAGCAGCTTAGAAGACAGGGTGGTGTACTTC. Protein: CASSLEDRVVYF.

The V gene is TRBV11-1, the J gene TRBJ2-3; D possibly corresponds to TRBD1 (6 bases). The CDR3 runs to 13 residues. Trimming stripped 4 bases from V and 4 bases from J, with 9 bases between. Germline CDR1 SGHAT, CDR2 FQDESV (reference sequence). The DNA of the CDR3 is TGTGCCAGCAGCTACAGGGTAGCAGATACGCAGTATTTT. Translated: CASSYRVADTQYF.